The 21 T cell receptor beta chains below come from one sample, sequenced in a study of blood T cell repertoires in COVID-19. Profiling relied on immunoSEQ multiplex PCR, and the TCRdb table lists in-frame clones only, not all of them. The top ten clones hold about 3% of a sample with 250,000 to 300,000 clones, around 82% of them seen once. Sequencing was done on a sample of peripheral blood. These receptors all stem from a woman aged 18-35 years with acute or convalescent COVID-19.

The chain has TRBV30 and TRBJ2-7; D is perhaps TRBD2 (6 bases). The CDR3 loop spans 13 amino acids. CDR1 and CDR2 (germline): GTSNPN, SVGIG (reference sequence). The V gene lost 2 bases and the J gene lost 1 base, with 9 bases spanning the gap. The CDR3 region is CAWSLGGSYEQYF. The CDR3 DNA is TGTGCCTGGAGTCTCGGAGGGTCCTACGAGCAGTACTTC.

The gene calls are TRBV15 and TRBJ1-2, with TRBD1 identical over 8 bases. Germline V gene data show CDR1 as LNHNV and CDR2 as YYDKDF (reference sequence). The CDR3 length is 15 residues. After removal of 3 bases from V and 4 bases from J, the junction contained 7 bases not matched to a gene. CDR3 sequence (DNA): TGTGCCACCAGCAGTCCCCACAGGGGGATCTATGGCTACACCTTC. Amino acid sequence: CATSSPHRGIYGYTF.

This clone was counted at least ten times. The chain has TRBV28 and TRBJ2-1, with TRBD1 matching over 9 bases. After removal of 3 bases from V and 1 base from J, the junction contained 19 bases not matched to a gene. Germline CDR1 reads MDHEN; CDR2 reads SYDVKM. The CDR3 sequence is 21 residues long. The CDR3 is CASSFPTTRTGDGVSYNEQFF. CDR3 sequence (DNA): TGTGCCAGCAGTTTCCCCACCACGCGGACAGGGGACGGAGTTTCCTACAATGAGCAGTTCTTC.

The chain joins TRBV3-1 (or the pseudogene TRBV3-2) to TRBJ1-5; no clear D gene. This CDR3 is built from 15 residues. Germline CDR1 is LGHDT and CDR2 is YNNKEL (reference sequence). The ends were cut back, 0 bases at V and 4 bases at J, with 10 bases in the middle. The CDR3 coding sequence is TGTGCCAGCAGCCAAGATTTGCGGCCAAATCAGCCCCAGCATTTT. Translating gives CASSQDLRPNQPQHF.

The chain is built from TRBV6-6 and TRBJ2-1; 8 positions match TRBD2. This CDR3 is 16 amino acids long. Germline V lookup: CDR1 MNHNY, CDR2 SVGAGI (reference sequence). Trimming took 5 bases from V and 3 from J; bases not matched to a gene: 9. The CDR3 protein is CASSGRRAGDYNEQFF. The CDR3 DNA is TGTGCCAGCAGTGGCAGAAGAGCGGGGGACTACAATGAGCAGTTCTTC.

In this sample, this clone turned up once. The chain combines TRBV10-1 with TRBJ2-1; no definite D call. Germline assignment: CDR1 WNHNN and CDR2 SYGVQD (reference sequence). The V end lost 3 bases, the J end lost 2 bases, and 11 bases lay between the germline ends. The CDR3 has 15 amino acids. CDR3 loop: CASSDPTVAYNEQFF. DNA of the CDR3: TGCGCCAGCAGTGACCCCACAGTAGCCTACAATGAGCAGTTCTTC.

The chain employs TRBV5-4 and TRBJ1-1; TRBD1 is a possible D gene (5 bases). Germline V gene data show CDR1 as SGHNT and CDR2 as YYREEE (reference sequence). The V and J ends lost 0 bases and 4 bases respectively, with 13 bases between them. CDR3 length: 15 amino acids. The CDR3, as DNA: TGTGCCAGCAGCTTGGGGGGTAGGGGCGGCACTGAAGCTTTCTTT. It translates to CASSLGGRGGTEAFF.

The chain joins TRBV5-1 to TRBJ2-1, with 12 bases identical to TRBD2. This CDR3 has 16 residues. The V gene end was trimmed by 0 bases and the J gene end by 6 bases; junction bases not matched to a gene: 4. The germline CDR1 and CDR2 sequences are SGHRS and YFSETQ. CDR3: CASSLAATSGSNEQFF. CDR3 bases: TGCGCCAGCAGCTTGGCCGCGACTAGCGGGAGCAATGAGCAGTTCTTC.

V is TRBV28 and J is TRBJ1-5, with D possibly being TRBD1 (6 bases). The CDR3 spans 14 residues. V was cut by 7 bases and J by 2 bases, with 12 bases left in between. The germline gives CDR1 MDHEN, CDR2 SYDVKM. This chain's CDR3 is CASNKGQRNQPQHF. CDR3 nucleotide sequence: TGTGCCAGCAACAAAGGACAGCGCAATCAGCCCCAGCATTTT.

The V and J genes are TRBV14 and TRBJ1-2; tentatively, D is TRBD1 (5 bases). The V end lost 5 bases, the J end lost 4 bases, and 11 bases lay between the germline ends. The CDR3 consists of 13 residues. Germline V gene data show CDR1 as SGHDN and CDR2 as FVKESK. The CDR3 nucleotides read TGTGCCAGCAGCGGCCAGGGACTCTATGGCTACACCTTC. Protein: CASSGQGLYGYTF. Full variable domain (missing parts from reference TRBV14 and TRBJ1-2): EAGVTQFPSHSVIEKGQTVTLRCDPISGHDNLYWYRRVMGKEIKFLLHFVKESKQDESGMPNNRFLAERTGGTYSTLKVQPAELEDSGVYFCASSGQGLYGYTFGSGTRLTVV.

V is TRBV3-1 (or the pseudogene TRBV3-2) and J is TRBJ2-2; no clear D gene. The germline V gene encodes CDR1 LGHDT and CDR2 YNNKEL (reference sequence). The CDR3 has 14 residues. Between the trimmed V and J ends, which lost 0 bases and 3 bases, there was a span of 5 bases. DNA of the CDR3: TGTGCCAGCAGCCAAGATCGTCACACCGGGGAGCTGTTTTTT. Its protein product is CASSQDRHTGELFF.

For the CDR3, the DNA is TGTGCCAGCAGCCAACGGACAGGGACTAATTCACCCCTCCACTTT. Protein: CASSQRTGTNSPLHF. The chain couples TRBV3-1 (or the pseudogene TRBV3-2) to TRBJ1-6; TRBD1 aligns across 8 bases. CDR3 length equals 15 residues. In germline, CDR1 is LGHDT, CDR2 YNNKEL (reference sequence). V gave up 2 bases and J gave up 6 bases; unmatched junction bases: 3.

The CDR3 DNA follows: TGTGCCAGCGCCTACAGAAACACCGGGGAGCTGTTTTTT. It codes for CASAYRNTGELFF. This chain joins TRBV6-5 and TRBJ2-2; D unclear. There are 13 residues in the CDR3. V lost 8 bases to trimming and J lost 2 bases, with 9 bases between them. The germline gives CDR1 MNHEY, CDR2 SVGAGI.

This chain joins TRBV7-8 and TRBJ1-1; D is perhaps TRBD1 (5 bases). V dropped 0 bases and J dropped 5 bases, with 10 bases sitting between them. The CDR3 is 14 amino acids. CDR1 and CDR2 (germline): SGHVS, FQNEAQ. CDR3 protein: CASSLARGSTEAFF. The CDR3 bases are TGTGCCAGCAGCTTAGCTAGGGGATCAACTGAAGCTTTCTTT. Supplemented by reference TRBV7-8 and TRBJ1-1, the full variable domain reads GAGVSQSPRYKVAKRGQDVALRCDPISGHVSLFWYQQALGQGPEFLTYFQNEAQLDKSGLPSDRFFAERPEGSVSTLKIQRTQQEDSAVYLCASSLARGSTEAFFGQGTRLTVV.

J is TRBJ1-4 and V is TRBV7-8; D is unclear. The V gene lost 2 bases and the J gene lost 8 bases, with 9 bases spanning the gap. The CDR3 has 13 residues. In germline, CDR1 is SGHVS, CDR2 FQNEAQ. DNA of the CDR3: TGTGCCAGCAGCTTACCCCCCGAGGAAAAACTGTTTTTT. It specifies CASSLPPEEKLFF.

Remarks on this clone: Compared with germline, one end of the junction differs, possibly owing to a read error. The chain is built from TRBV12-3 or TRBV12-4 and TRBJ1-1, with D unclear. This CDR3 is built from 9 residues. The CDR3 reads CASSSDKVF. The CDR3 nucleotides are TGTGCCAGCAGTTCCGACAAGGTATTT.

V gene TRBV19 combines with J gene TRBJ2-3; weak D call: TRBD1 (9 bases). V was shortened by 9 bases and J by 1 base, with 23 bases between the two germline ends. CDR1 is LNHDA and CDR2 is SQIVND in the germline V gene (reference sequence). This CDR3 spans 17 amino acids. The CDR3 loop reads CASRDRVASGRTDTQYF. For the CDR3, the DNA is TGTGCCAGCAGGGACAGGGTGGCTAGCGGGCGCACAGATACGCAGTATTTT. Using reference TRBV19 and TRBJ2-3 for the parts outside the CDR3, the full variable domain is DGGITQSPKYLFRKEGQNVTLSCEQNLNHDAMYWYRQDPGQGLRLIYYSQIVNDFQKGDIAEGYSVSREKKESFPLTVTSAQKNPTAFYLCASRDRVASGRTDTQYFGPGTRLTVL.

The CDR3 sequence is CASSPRTSGRVSTQYF. CDR3 DNA sequence: TGTGCCAGCAGCCCTCGGACTAGCGGGAGAGTGAGTACGCAGTATTTT. The V gene is TRBV7-2, the J gene TRBJ2-3; 13 bases map to TRBD2. The CDR3 extends over 16 amino acids. Germline values: CDR1 SGHTA, CDR2 FQGNSA. The junction had 10 bases not matched to a gene; V was cut back by 5 bases and J by 8 bases.

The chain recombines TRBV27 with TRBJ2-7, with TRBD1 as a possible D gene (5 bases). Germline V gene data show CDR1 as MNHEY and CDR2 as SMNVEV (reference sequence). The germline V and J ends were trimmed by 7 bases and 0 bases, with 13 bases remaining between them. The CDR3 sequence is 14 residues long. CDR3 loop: CASKPQGPSYEQYF. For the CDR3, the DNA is TGTGCCAGCAAGCCCCAGGGTCCCTCCTACGAGCAGTACTTC.

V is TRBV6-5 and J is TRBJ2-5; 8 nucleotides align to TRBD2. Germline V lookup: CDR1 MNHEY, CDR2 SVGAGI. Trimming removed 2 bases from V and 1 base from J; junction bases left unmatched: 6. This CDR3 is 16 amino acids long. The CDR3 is CASSYTGRASQETQYF. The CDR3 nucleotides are TGTGCCAGCAGTTACACCGGGAGGGCCTCCCAAGAGACCCAGTACTTC.

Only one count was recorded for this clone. The CDR3 DNA is TGTGCCAGCAGATGGGACAGGGAGCTGGACGAGCAGTACTTC. Translating gives CASRWDRELDEQYF. The chain has TRBV6-5 and TRBJ2-7, with 9 bases lining up with TRBD1. With V trimmed by 6 bases and J by 5 bases, 8 bases remained unmatched. Looked up from germline, CDR1 is MNHEY and CDR2 is SVGAGI. The CDR3 runs 14 residues.